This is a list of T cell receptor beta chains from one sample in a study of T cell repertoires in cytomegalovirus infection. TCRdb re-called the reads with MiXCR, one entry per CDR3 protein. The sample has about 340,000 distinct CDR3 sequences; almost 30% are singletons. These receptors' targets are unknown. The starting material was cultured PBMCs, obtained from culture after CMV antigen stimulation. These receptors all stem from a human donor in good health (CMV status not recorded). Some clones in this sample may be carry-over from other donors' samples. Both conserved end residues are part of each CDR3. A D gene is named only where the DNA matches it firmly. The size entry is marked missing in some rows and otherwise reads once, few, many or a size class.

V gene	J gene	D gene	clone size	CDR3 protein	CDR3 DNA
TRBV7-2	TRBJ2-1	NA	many	CASQPGTRYNEQFF	TGTGCCAGCCAACCCGGGACCCGCTACAATGAGCAGTTCTTC
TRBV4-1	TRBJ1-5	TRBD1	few	CASSSTGGGSNQPQHF	TGCGCCAGCAGCTCAACAGGGGGCGGTAGCAATCAGCCCCAGCATTTT
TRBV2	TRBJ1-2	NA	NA	CASRNRMTGGVGYGYTF	TGTGCCAGCAGAAACCGCATGACAGGAGGGGTTGGCTATGGCTACACCTTC
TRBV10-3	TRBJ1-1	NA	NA	CAIGGPSEAFF	TGTGCCATCGGAGGGCCCAGTGAAGCTTTCTTT
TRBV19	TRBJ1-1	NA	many	CASRTANTEAFF	TGTGCCAGCCGGACAGCGAACACTGAAGCTTTCTTT
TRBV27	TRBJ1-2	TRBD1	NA	CASSLLGGGFGGYTF	TGTGCCAGCAGTTTATTAGGAGGGGGCTTCGGAGGCTACACCTTC
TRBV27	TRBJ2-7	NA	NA	CASSSGGGLYEQYF	TGTGCCAGCAGTTCGGGCGGCGGGCTCTACGAGCAGTACTTC
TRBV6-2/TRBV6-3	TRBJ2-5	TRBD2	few	CASSYASGSETQYF	TGTGCCAGCAGTTACGCTAGCGGGAGTGAGACCCAGTACTTC
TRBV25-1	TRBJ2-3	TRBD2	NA	CASSEYPGAGGTDTQYF	TGTGCCAGCAGTGAATACCCAGGAGCGGGGGGCACAGATACGCAGTATTTT
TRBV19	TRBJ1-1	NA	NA	CASNQGPGTEAFF	TGTGCCAGTAACCAGGGCCCGGGCACTGAAGCTTTCTTT
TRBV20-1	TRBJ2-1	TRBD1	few	CSASRDRANEQFF	TGCAGTGCTTCCCGGGACAGGGCTAATGAGCAGTTCTTC
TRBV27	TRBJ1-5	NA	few	CASRRGNQPQHF	TGTGCCAGCCGAAGGGGCAATCAGCCCCAGCATTTT
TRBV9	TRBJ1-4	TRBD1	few	CASSVESSGGGEKLFF	TGTGCCAGCAGCGTAGAGTCATCAGGGGGTGGTGAAAAACTGTTTTTT
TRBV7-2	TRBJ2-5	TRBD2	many	CASSLARPGLAGVPQETQYF	TGTGCCAGCAGCTTAGCTCGGCCAGGCCTAGCGGGAGTTCCTCAAGAGACCCAGTACTTC
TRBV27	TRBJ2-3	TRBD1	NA	CASSSRQGRWADTQYF	TGTGCCAGCAGTTCCCGACAGGGACGGTGGGCAGATACGCAGTATTTT
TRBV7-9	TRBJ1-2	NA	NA	CASSLASRANYGYTF	TGTGCCAGCAGCTTAGCTTCCCGTGCTAACTATGGCTACACCTTC
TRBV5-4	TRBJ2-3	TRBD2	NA	CASRAPSGDGTDTQYF	TGTGCCAGCAGGGCCCCAAGCGGGGACGGTACAGATACGCAGTATTTT
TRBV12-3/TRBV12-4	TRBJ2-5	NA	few	CASSAPGETQYF	TGTGCCAGCAGTGCCCCCGGGGAGACCCAGTACTTC
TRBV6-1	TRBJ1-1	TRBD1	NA	CASSPRTGAANTEAFF	TGTGCCAGCAGCCCTAGGACAGGGGCTGCGAACACTGAAGCTTTCTTT
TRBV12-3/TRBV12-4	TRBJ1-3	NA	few	CASSSTEGSGNTIYF	TGTGCCAGCAGTTCGACTGAGGGCTCTGGAAACACCATATATTTT
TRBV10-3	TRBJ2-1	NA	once	CAITDSTGYNEQFF	TGTGCCATCACCGACAGTACGGGCTACAATGAGCAGTTCTTC
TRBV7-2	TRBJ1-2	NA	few	CASSPSGKGGYTF	TGTGCCAGCAGCCCTAGTGGAAAAGGAGGCTACACCTTC
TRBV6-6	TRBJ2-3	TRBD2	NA	CASTNGLAEDQDTQYF	TGTGCCAGCACCAACGGACTAGCTGAGGACCAAGATACGCAGTATTTT
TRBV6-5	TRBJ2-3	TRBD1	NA	CASSYTGGSTDTQYF	TGTGCCAGCAGTTACACAGGGGGAAGCACAGATACGCAGTATTTT
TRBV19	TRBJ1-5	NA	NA	CASRGTGTRNQPQHF	TGTGCCAGTAGGGGGACGGGGACCCGCAATCAGCCCCAGCATTTT
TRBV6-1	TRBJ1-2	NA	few	CASNTNYGYTF	TGTGCCAGCAATACTAACTATGGCTACACCTTC
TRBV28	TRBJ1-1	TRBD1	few	CASSWPGQGMNTEAFF	TGTGCCAGCAGTTGGCCGGGACAGGGAATGAACACTGAAGCTTTCTTT
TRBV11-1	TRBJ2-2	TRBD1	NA	CASNDRGRGAGELFF	TGTGCCAGCAATGACAGGGGGCGAGGGGCCGGGGAGCTGTTTTTT
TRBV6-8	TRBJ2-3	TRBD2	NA	CASSDQLAGGTDTQYF	TGTGCCAGCAGTGACCAACTAGCGGGGGGCACAGATACGCAGTATTTT
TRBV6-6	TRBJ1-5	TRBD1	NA	CASTKQTGVSQPQHF	TGTGCCAGCACCAAGCAGACAGGGGTTTCTCAGCCCCAGCATTTT
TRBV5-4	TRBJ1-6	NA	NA	CASSGDGVNSPLHF	TGTGCCAGCAGCGGGGACGGGGTTAATTCACCCCTCCACTTT